This TCR beta chain was found in a study of neurological immune-mediated disorders. This clonotype was recorded at least ten times. MiXCR, applied by TCRdb to the 5' RACE reads, yields one record per CDR3 protein. Of about 66,000 distinct CDR3 sequences listed, roughly 3.9% are singletons. Deletions cut 0 bases from V and 6 bases from J, with 9 bases between. Germline CDR1 reads MNHEY; CDR2 reads SVGAGI. CDR3 size: 14 residues. The chain employs TRBV6-5 and TRBJ2-1; possible D gene TRBD2, 6 bases. Specimen: PBMCs. The receptor was derived from a young man with multiple sclerosis. The CDR3 DNA follows: TGTGCCAGCAGTTACTCCCGGGACTCCAATGAGCAGTTCTTC. This sequence encodes CASSYSRDSNEQFF.